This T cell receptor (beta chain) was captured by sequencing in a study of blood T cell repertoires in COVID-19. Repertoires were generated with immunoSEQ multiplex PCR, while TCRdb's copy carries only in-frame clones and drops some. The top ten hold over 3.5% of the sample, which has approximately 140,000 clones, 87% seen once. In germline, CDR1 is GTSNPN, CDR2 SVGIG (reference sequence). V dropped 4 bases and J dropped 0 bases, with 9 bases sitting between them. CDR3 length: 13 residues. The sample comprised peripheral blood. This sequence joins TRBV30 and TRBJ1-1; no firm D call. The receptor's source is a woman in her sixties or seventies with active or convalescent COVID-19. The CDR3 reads CAWMALMNTEAFF. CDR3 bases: TGTGCCTGGATGGCTCTCATGAACACTGAAGCTTTCTTT.